These 25 T cell receptor beta chains were sequenced from one sample in a study of blood T cell repertoires in COVID-19. Clones were read by immunoSEQ multiplex PCR, and TCRdb kept only the in-frame ones, dropping some. This table holds about 94,000 clones, about 86% found once. The sample comprised peripheral blood. Receptors were obtained from a man between 60 and 75 years old with acute or convalescent COVID-19.

The chain links TRBV29-1 to TRBJ1-4; D not certain. Between the trimmed V and J ends, which lost 2 bases and 6 bases, there was a span of 10 bases. This CDR3 has 13 amino acids. The germline CDR1 and CDR2 sequences are SQVTM and ANQGSEA. CDR3 region: CSVERRSDEKLFF. The DNA of the CDR3 is TGCAGCGTTGAACGGAGGAGTGATGAAAAACTGTTTTTT.

The chain combines TRBV5-1 with TRBJ2-6; possible D gene TRBD2, 6 bases. V was pared by 0 bases and J by 2 bases, with 9 bases between. CDR1 is SGHRS and CDR2 is YFSETQ in the germline V gene. The CDR3 is 16 residues long. The CDR3 sequence: CASSLVGGTGANVLTF. CDR3 bases: TGCGCCAGCAGCTTGGTGGGGGGAACTGGGGCCAACGTCCTGACTTTC.

This sequence joins TRBV4-3 and TRBJ1-1; 7 bases are shared with TRBD1. The germline gives CDR1 LGHNA, CDR2 YSLEER. The ends lost 3 bases at V and 5 bases at J; junction bases unmatched: 9. This CDR3 region has 15 residues. CDR3 loop: CASSQSRQGGTEAFF. The CDR3 DNA sequence: TGCGCCAGCAGCCAGAGCCGACAGGGAGGAACTGAAGCTTTCTTT.

The chain combines TRBV7-2 with TRBJ2-5, with a weak D call TRBD2 (6 bases). Trimming left V 4 bases short and J 2 bases short, with 11 bases between. The CDR3 totals 14 residues. Germline assignment: CDR1 SGHTA and CDR2 FQGNSA. The CDR3 here is CASSSGLNQETQYF. CDR3 nucleotides: TGTGCCAGCAGCTCGGGACTGAATCAAGAGACCCAGTACTTC.

The chain uses TRBV5-6 and TRBJ1-6, with a weak D call TRBD1 (5 bases). Trimming took off 3 bases at V and 9 bases at J, with 13 bases between the two ends. Germline V lookup: CDR1 SGHDT, CDR2 YYEEEE. The CDR3 has 14 residues. CDR3 bases: TGTGCCAGCAGCTATTCGCAGGGATCTTCACCCCTCCACTTT. Its protein is CASSYSQGSSPLHF.

The rearrangement joins TRBV7-9 to TRBJ2-1; the match to TRBD2 covers 11 bases. Trimming took 2 bases from V and 9 from J; bases not matched to a gene: 6. The CDR3 covers 15 residues. Per germline, CDR1 SEHNR and CDR2 FQNEAQ (reference sequence). The CDR3: CASSLNSGGAGEQFF. The CDR3 bases are TGTGCCAGCAGCTTAAATAGCGGGGGGGCCGGTGAGCAGTTCTTC.

This chain connects TRBV9 to TRBJ1-1, with TRBD1 matching over 8 bases. Trimming at V came to 2 bases and at J to 0 bases, leaving 0 bases not matched to a gene. This CDR3 has 14 residues. In germline, CDR1 is SGDLS, CDR2 YYNGEE. The CDR3 region is CASSVTGVNTEAFF. CDR3 DNA: TGTGCCAGCAGCGTGACAGGGGTGAACACTGAAGCTTTCTTT.

This chain links TRBV10-3 with TRBJ2-1; 11 nucleotides line up with TRBD2. The CDR3 is 14 residues long. Trimming removed 6 bases from V and 6 bases from J; junction bases left unmatched: 4. Looked up from germline, CDR1 is ENHRY and CDR2 is SYGVKD. Here the CDR3 DNA reads TGTGCCATCAGAGATGGGACTAGCGGCAATGAGCAGTTCTTC. Translating gives CAIRDGTSGNEQFF.

V is TRBV9 and J is TRBJ1-2; TRBD1 matches 11 bases. The CDR3 totals 15 residues. J gave up 8 bases and V 3 bases, and 9 bases lay outside the gene matches. Germline V gene lookup returns CDR1 SGDLS and CDR2 YYNGEE. The CDR3 protein is CASSDRTGGAEGYTF. CDR3 nucleotide sequence: TGTGCCAGCAGCGACCGGACAGGGGGCGCAGAAGGCTACACCTTC.

The CDR3 nucleotides are TGTGCCACCAGCAGAGATAGTGTTGAGACCCAGTACTTC. It codes for CATSRDSVETQYF. The chain links TRBV15 to TRBJ2-5; D gene ambiguous. The CDR3 is made up of 13 amino acids. V lost 0 bases and J 5 bases, leaving 7 bases between the germline ends. Germline CDR1 reads LNHNV; CDR2 reads YYDKDF (reference sequence).

This chain connects TRBV24-1 to TRBJ2-1; tentatively, D is TRBD1 (6 bases). V lost 3 bases and J 0 bases, leaving 11 bases between the germline ends. CDR1 is KGHDR and CDR2 is SFDVKD in the germline V gene. This CDR3 is built from 16 residues. The DNA of the CDR3 is TGTGCCACCAGTGATGCCCAGGGGAGCTCCTACAATGAGCAGTTCTTC. Its protein product is CATSDAQGSSYNEQFF.

V is TRBV5-5 and J is TRBJ1-5; TRBD1 is a possible D gene (6 bases). CDR3 length: 15 residues. Trimming left V 6 bases short and J 3 bases short, with 16 bases between. Germline CDR1 and CDR2: SGHKS and YYEKEE (reference sequence). CDR3 in amino acids: CASTQDGQSNQPQHF. As DNA, the CDR3 is TGTGCCAGCACCCAAGACGGACAGTCCAATCAGCCCCAGCATTTT.

V and J are TRBV7-8 and TRBJ1-2; 8 nucleotides agree with TRBD1. Germline V CDR1 and CDR2: SGHVS, FQNEAQ. The V segment lost 6 bases and the J segment 0 bases; nucleotides outside the gene matches: 18. The CDR3 consists of 19 residues. This CDR3 is CASRHIVGTGKLANYGYTF. The CDR3 DNA is TGTGCCAGCAGACACATAGTGGGGACAGGAAAGTTAGCTAACTATGGCTACACCTTC.

V gene TRBV29-1 combines with J gene TRBJ2-1, with 9 bases that match TRBD1. The CDR3 consists of 17 residues. Germline V CDR1 and CDR2: SQVTM, ANQGSEA. V was clipped by 0 bases and J by 4 bases; unmatched bases: 10. The CDR3 loop reads CSVEEQGGDRVYNEQFF. As DNA, the CDR3 is TGCAGCGTTGAAGAACAGGGTGGGGACAGGGTATACAATGAGCAGTTCTTC.

This chain joins TRBV5-6 and TRBJ2-5, with D tentatively TRBD2 (6 bases). V gave up 0 bases and J gave up 4 bases, with 13 bases separating them. This CDR3 region has 15 residues. Germline V gene lookup returns CDR1 SGHDT and CDR2 YYEEEE. CDR3 residues: CASSLGGTLLETQYF. In DNA, the CDR3 is TGTGCCAGCAGCTTGGGGGGGACTCTTTTAGAGACCCAGTACTTC.

This rearrangement joins TRBV18 to TRBJ1-1; D is unclear. V lost 3 bases, J lost 5 bases, and 16 bases lay in between. CDR1 and CDR2 from the germline V gene are KGHSH and LQKENI. This CDR3 comprises 15 residues. CDR3 bases: TGTGCCAGCTCACCCCGACCGACTCGATGGACTGAAGCTTTCTTT. Residues: CASSPRPTRWTEAFF. Variable domain in full (rest from reference TRBV18 and TRBJ1-1): NAGVMQNPRHLVRRRGQEARLRCSPMKGHSHVYWYRQLPEEGLKFMVYLQKENIIDESGMPKERFSAEFPKEGPSILRIQQVVRGDSAAYFCASSPRPTRWTEAFFGQGTRLTVV.

The J gene is TRBJ1-2, the V gene TRBV12-3 or TRBV12-4, with TRBD1 as a possible D gene (5 bases). The germline V and J ends were trimmed by 6 bases and 1 base, with 9 bases remaining between them. CDR3 length: 13 amino acids. Here the CDR3 reads CASSQTVNYGYTF. The CDR3 DNA follows: TGTGCCAGCAGCCAGACAGTTAACTATGGCTACACCTTC.

The J gene is TRBJ2-3, the V gene TRBV11-2, with 8 bases matching TRBD2. Germline CDR1 reads SGHAT; CDR2 reads FQNNGV. V gave up 0 bases and J gave up 1 base; unmatched junction bases: 3. The CDR3 extends over 16 amino acids. CDR3 sequence reads: CASSLEAGGRTDTQYF. The CDR3 nucleotides read TGTGCCAGCAGCTTAGAGGCGGGGGGCCGCACAGATACGCAGTATTTT.

This clone was detected only a few times. This chain connects TRBV5-6 to TRBJ2-7, with 10 bases identical to TRBD1. V shed 4 bases, J shed 3 bases, and the junction held 7 bases outside the gene matches. CDR1 SGHDT and CDR2 YYEEEE come from the germline V gene. The CDR3 covers 15 residues. In DNA, the CDR3 is TGTGCCAGCAGCCTGGGGGGACAGGGGCTCTACGAGCAGTACTTC. Protein product: CASSLGGQGLYEQYF.

This chain connects TRBV11-2 to TRBJ1-2; D ambiguous. Germline V gene sequence: CDR1 SGHAT, CDR2 FQNNGV. The CDR3 has 14 amino acids. V lost 6 bases and J lost 2, with 13 bases in between. DNA for the CDR3: TGTGCCAGCAGTAGATCAGGAGGAAACTATGGCTACACCTTC. Amino acid sequence: CASSRSGGNYGYTF. Using reference TRBV11-2 and TRBJ1-2 for the parts outside the CDR3, the full variable domain is EAGVAQSPRYKIIEKRQSVAFWCNPISGHATLYWYQQILGQGPKLLIQFQNNGVVDDSQLPKDRFSAERLKGVDSTLKIQPAKLEDSAVYLCASSRSGGNYGYTFGSGTRLTVV.

This clone was observed a few times. V and J are TRBV18 and TRBJ2-1; 15 bases agree with TRBD2. The CDR3 is 17 amino acids. The V and J ends lost 2 bases and 6 bases, in that order; junction bases with no gene match: 5. Germline loops: CDR1 KGHSH, CDR2 LQKENI. The CDR3 protein is CASSPRTSGGAGNEQFF. CDR3 in DNA: TGTGCCAGCTCACCAAGGACTAGCGGGGGGGCCGGCAATGAGCAGTTCTTC.

The chain uses TRBV25-1 and TRBJ2-7; no firm D call. Per germline, CDR1 MGHDK and CDR2 SYGVNS. V was pared by 1 base and J by 2 bases, with 12 bases between. CDR3 length: 15 residues. The CDR3 reads CASSELGRTTYEQYF. The CDR3, as DNA: TGTGCCAGCAGTGAATTGGGCAGAACAACCTACGAGCAGTACTTC.

This chain links TRBV6-6 with TRBJ1-5; D might be TRBD1 (6 bases). The CDR3 sequence is 14 residues long. Per germline, CDR1 MNHNY and CDR2 SVGAGI (reference sequence). Trimming cost V 6 bases and J 0 bases, with 9 bases left between them. The CDR3 bases are TGTGCCAGCAGCAACAGGGATAGCAATCAGCCCCAGCATTTT. Translated, it gives CASSNRDSNQPQHF.

The chain has TRBV4-3 and TRBJ1-2; the match to TRBD1 covers 8 bases. Unmatched junction bases numbered 15, after V lost 1 base and J lost 5 bases. Germline V gene data show CDR1 as LGHNA and CDR2 as YSLEER. The CDR3 covers 18 residues. Here the CDR3 DNA reads TGCGCCAGCAGCCAAGCCCTAGACTACAGGGGGTCGGAGTATGGCTACACCTTC. As protein: CASSQALDYRGSEYGYTF.

The genes are TRBV5-1 and TRBJ1-1, with D perhaps TRBD1 (5 bases). The CDR3 has 15 amino acids. The V and J ends lost 3 bases and 2 bases respectively, with 14 bases between them. Germline assignment: CDR1 SGHRS and CDR2 YFSETQ. The CDR3 reads CASSSGHSPNTEAFF. The CDR3 DNA follows: TGCGCCAGCAGCTCAGGACACAGTCCAAACACTGAAGCTTTCTTT.